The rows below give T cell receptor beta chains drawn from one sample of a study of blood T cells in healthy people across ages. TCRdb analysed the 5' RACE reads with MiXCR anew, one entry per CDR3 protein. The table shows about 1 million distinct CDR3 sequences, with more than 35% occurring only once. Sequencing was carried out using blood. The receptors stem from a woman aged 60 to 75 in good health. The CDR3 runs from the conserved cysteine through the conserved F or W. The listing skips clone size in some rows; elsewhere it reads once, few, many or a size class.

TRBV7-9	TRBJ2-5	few	CASSRLGTGEETQYF
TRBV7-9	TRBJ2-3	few	CASSDDPDPGDTQYF
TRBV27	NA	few	CASRTVSYNEQYF
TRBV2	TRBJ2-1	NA	CASSEGLAGIYEQFF
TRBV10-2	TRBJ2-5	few	CASRSDPVMETQYF
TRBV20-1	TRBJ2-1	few	CSASSGRSSYNEQFF
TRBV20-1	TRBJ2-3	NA	CSARVRVSGTDTQYF
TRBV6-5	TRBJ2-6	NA	CASRNRGPGANVLTF
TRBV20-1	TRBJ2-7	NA	CSARGSGVSSYEQYF
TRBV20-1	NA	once	CSAMAGGLYEQYF
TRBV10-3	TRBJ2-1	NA	CAISARGRAGVDEQFF
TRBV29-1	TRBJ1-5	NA	CSVQGQTNQPQHF
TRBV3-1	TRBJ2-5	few	CASSQEGLSGTETQYF
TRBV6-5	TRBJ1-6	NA	CASSLGDLSPLHF
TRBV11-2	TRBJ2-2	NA	CASTTGTSVTGELFF
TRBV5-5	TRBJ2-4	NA	CASSFGLGWMQYF
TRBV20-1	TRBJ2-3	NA	CSAPGGAGGRGTDTQYF
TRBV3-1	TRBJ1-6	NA	CASTSILGDNSPLHF
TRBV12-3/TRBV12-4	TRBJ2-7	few	CASSQGHRNEQYF
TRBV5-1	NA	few	CASSLIELNSEQYF